This entry lists 5 T cell receptor beta chains sequenced from one sample in a study of regulatory T cells in long-lasting Graves disease. Time point here: newly diagnosed GD, antithyroid drugs for less than 3 months. Scientists built the TCR library using RNA that was extracted from PBMCs. For TCR beta, libraries came from iRepertoire HTBI primers and Arm-PCR of CDR3 regions. TCRdb itself ran the multiplex PCR reads through MiXCR, one entry per CDR3 protein. The sample carries around 400,000 distinct CDR3 sequences, approximately 15% recorded once. These sequences were also reported in another study, on T cells in Graves' hyperthyroidism and ophthalmopathy.

Sample: peripheral blood mononuclear cells (PBMCs), taken at new diagnosis, from a patient treated with antithyroid drugs. These receptors originate from a woman between 40 and 50 years old with Graves disease.

CDR3 amino acids: CAWSVQTSANNSPLHF. The CDR3 bases are TGTGCCTGGAGTGTACAGACGTCAGCAAATAATTCACCCCTCCACTTT. The V and J genes are TRBV30 and TRBJ1-6; no reliable D call. CDR3 length equals 16 residues. V was cut by 0 bases and J by 5 bases, with 14 bases left in between. Germline CDR1 GTSNPN, CDR2 SVGIG (reference sequence).

About this clonotype itself: Germline is not matched at one junction end, which may reflect a read error. The rearrangement uses TRBV12-5 and TRBJ1-1; perhaps TRBD1 as D (6 bases). This CDR3 contains 15 residues. Germline V lookup: CDR1 LGHNT, CDR2 FRNRAP. CDR3 DNA sequence: TGTGCTAGTGGTTTGGCGGAGGGGAGGGACACTGAAACTTTCTTT. Protein product: CASGLAEGRDTETFF.

The V and J genes are TRBV19 and TRBJ1-1; D gene ambiguous. Deletions cut 7 bases from V and 4 bases from J, with 10 bases between. The germline CDR1 and CDR2 sequences are LNHDA and SQIVND (reference sequence). The CDR3 contains 12 residues. The CDR3 spells CASMLGSTEAFF. The CDR3 coding sequence is TGTGCCAGTATGTTAGGGAGCACTGAAGCTTTCTTT.

CDR3 in amino acids: CASSQTGTSGAVEQYF. As DNA, the CDR3 is TGTGCCAGCAGTCAGACCGGGACTAGCGGCGCAGTCGAGCAGTACTTC. This chain joins TRBV6-1 and TRBJ2-7, with 11 bases fitting TRBD2. The CDR3 has 16 residues. J gave up 6 bases and V 5 bases, and 12 bases lay outside the gene matches. Germline CDR1 MNHNS, CDR2 SASEGT.

This clonotype was found many times. The genes are TRBV28 and TRBJ2-1; 8 bases map to TRBD2. Trimming cost V 4 bases and J 5 bases; bases outside gene matches: 13. The CDR3 extends over 17 amino acids. Germline V gene sequence: CDR1 MDHEN, CDR2 SYDVKM. CDR3 nucleotide sequence: TGTGCCAGCAGTTCCTCACAATTAGCGGGATCCCACAATGAGCAGTTCTTC. Translation: CASSSSQLAGSHNEQFF.